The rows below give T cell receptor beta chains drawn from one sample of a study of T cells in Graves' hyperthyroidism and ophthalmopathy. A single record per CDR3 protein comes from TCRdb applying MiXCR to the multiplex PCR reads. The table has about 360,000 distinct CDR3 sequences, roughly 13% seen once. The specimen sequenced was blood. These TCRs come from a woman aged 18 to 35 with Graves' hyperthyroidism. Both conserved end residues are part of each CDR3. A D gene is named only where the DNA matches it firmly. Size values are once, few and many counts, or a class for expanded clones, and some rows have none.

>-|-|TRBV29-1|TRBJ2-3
CSVVFSNTDTQYF
TGCAGCGTTGTATTTAGTAACACAGATACGCAGTATTTT
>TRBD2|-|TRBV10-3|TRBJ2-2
CAISSPGGTGELFF
TGTGCCATCAGTAGTCCGGGAGGCACCGGGGAGCTGTTTTTT
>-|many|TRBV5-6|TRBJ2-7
CASSAGTPYEQYF
TGTGCCAGCAGCGCCGGGACACCCTACGAGCAGTACTTC
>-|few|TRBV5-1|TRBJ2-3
CASRLGSLDTQYF
TGCGCCAGCAGGTTGGGGTCGCTAGATACGCAGTATTTT
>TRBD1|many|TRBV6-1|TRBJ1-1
CASHSGGILNTEAFF
TGTGCCAGCCACTCAGGGGGGATTTTGAACACTGAAGCTTTCTTT
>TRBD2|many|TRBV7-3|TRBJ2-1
CASSLAGARVNEQFF
TGTGCCAGCAGTTTAGCGGGAGCTCGGGTCAATGAGCAGTTCTTC
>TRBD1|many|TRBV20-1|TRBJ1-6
CSASPGQHNSPLHF
TGCAGTGCTAGCCCGGGACAGCATAATTCACCCCTCCACTTT
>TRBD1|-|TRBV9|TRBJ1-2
CASTRSTGGYQGYTF
TGTGCCAGCACCCGATCCACAGGGGGCTATCAGGGCTACACCTTC
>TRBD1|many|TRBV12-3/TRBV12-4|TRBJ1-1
CASTGGPTGMNTEAFF
TGTGCCAGCACCGGGGGCCCGACAGGGATGAACACTGAAGCTTTCTTT
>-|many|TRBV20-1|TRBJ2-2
CSARGAEGAGELFF
TGCAGTGCTAGAGGGGCGGAGGGGGCCGGGGAGCTGTTTTTT
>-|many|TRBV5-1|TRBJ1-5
CASSLFQPQHF
TGCGCCAGCAGCTTGTTCCAGCCCCAGCATTTT
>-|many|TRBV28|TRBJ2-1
CASSSVWGPSANEQFF
TGTGCCAGCAGTTCCGTGTGGGGGCCCTCGGCCAATGAGCAGTTCTTC
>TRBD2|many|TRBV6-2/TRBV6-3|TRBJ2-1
CASSYLGSGTHNEQFF
TGTGCCAGCAGTTACTTGGGCAGCGGGACCCACAATGAGCAGTTCTTC
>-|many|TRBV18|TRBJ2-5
CASSQGLGQETQYF
TGTGCCAGCTCACAGGGACTCGGCCAAGAGACCCAGTACTTC
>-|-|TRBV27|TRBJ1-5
CASSLSTPPGRGQPQHF
TGTGCCAGCAGTTTATCGACGCCCCCCGGGCGGGGGCAGCCCCAGCATTTT
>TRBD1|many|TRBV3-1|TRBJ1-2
CASSLSDRDLGYTF
TGTGCCAGCAGCCTCTCGGACAGGGACTTGGGCTACACCTTC
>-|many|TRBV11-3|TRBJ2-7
CASSLDAAQDEQYF
TGTGCCAGCAGCTTAGATGCGGCTCAGGACGAGCAGTACTTC
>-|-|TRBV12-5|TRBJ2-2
CASGLVSLGQQGRLFF
TGTGCTAGTGGTTTGGTATCACTCGGACAGCAGGGGAGACTGTTTTTT
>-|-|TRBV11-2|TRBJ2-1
CASSPGIALTHSYNEQFF
TGTGCCAGCAGCCCCGGGATAGCCCTTACCCACTCCTACAATGAGCAGTTCTTC
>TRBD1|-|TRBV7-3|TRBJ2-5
CASSSLGDRGETQYF
TGTGCCAGCAGCTCCCTTGGGGACAGGGGAGAGACCCAGTACTTC
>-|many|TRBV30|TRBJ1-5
CAWSGRNQPQHF
TGTGCCTGGAGTGGGAGGAATCAGCCCCAGCATTTT
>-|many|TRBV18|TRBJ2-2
CASSGTQGRSAGELFF
TGTGCCAGCTCGGGAACTCAGGGGAGATCCGCCGGGGAGCTGTTTTTT
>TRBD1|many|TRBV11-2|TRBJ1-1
CASSRQGSNTEAFF
TGTGCCAGCAGCCGACAGGGATCGAACACTGAAGCTTTCTTT
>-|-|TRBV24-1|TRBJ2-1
CAISDLGPDEQFF
TGTGCCATTTCGGACCTGGGGCCCGATGAGCAGTTCTTC
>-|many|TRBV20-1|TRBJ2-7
CSAKWMSGYEQYF
TGCAGTGCTAAGTGGATGAGTGGGTACGAGCAGTACTTC
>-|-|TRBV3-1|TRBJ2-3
CASSQVVWDTQYF
TGTGCCAGCAGCCAAGTGGTTTGGGATACGCAGTATTTT
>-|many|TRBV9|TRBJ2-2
CASSETGTFANTGELFF
TGTGCCAGCAGCGAAACCGGGACTTTCGCGAACACCGGGGAGCTGTTTTTT
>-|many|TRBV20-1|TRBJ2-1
CSARDTLASNEQFF
TGCAGTGCTAGAGATACCCTAGCCTCTAATGAGCAGTTCTTC
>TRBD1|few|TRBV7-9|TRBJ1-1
CASSLVGQLAGTEAFF
TGTGCCAGCAGCTTAGTGGGACAGCTAGCCGGGACTGAAGCTTTCTTT
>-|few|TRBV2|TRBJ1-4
CASSLAAINEKLFF
TGTGCCAGCAGCCTCGCCGCAATAAATGAAAAACTGTTTTTT
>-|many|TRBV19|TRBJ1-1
CASRPEQGATEAFF
TGTGCCAGTCGCCCCGAACAGGGAGCCACTGAAGCTTTCTTT
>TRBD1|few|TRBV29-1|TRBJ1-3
CSARTGAGNTIYF
TGCAGCGCCCGGACAGGGGCTGGAAACACCATATATTTT
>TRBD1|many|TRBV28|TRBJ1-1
CASSRRQGMMNTEAFF
TGTGCCAGCAGTCGTCGACAGGGGATGATGAACACTGAAGCTTTCTTT
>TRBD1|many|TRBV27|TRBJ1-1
CASSLLPGGAVNTEAFF
TGTGCCAGCAGTTTATTACCAGGGGGCGCCGTGAACACTGAAGCTTTCTTT
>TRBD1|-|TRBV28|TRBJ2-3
CAARQGSTDTQYF
TGTGCCGCCAGACAGGGTAGCACAGATACGCAGTATTTT
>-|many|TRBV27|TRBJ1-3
CASRPGDSSGNTIYF
TGTGCCAGCAGACCAGGGGATAGTTCTGGAAACACCATATATTTT
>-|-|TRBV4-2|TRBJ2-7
CASSQTLDAYEQYF
TGTGCCAGCAGCCAAACCCTGGACGCGTACGAGCAGTACTTC
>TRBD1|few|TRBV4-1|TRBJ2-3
CASSQTGMTDTQYF
TGCGCCAGCAGCCAGACAGGGATGACAGATACGCAGTATTTT
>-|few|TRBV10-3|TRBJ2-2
CAISPGREVAGELFF
TGTGCCATCAGCCCGGGACGTGAAGTGGCCGGGGAGCTGTTTTTT
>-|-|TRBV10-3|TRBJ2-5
CAINNLPNQETQYF
TGTGCCATCAATAACTTGCCCAACCAAGAGACCCAGTACTTC
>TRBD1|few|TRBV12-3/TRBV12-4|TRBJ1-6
CASSFRGTGTYNSPLHF
TGTGCCAGCAGTTTCAGGGGGACAGGGACCTATAATTCACCCCTCCACTTT
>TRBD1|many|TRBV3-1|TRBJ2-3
CASSRFAVDRVSRDTQYF
TGTGCCAGCAGCCGTTTTGCGGTGGACAGGGTCAGTAGAGATACGCAGTATTTT
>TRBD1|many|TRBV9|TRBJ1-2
CASSSEPTGGYGYTF
TGTGCCAGCAGCTCCGAGCCCACAGGGGGCTATGGCTACACCTTC
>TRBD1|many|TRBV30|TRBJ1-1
CAWSIATGMNTEAFF
TGTGCCTGGAGCATTGCGACAGGGATGAACACTGAAGCTTTCTTT
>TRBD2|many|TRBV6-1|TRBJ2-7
CASSEVPSGAYEQYF
TGTGCCAGCAGTGAAGTACCTAGCGGGGCCTACGAGCAGTACTTC